This T cell receptor beta chain stems from a study of T-cell reconstitution after alpha-beta-depleted transplantation in children. Study results and caveats: Most T-cell counts and diversity one year after the transplant came from T cells that were newly produced. High day-60 TCRbeta diversity in some patients came from surviving recipient T cells and thymic progenitors. Reportedly, roughly two months post-transplant, alpha-beta T cells arose from several hundred expanded graft clones.

Unique molecular identifiers were incorporated when the TCRbeta library was constructed. TCRdb called the PCR reads again in MiXCR, with one record for every CDR3 protein. The sample yields approximately 800,000 distinct CDR3 sequences, roughly 16% seen once. Germline CDR1 is SGHRS and CDR2 is YFSETQ. CDR3 length: 14 amino acids. V lost 4 bases and J 0 bases, leaving 10 bases between the germline ends. Concerning this clonotype itself: Its antigen remains unidentified.

The sample here was PBMCs, mostly from graft donor cells, taken 360 days after TCRalphabeta/CD19-depleted stem cell transplant. The V gene is TRBV5-1, the J gene TRBJ2-5; a weak D match, TRBD2 (6 bases). The clonotype originates from a male patient younger than 18 who had a stem cell transplant for acute lymphoblastic leukemia, so the T cells may come from the graft donor. CDR3 in DNA: TGCGCCAGCAGCGCGAGACTAGACCAAGAGACCCAGTACTTC. Its protein product is CASSARLDQETQYF.